This T cell receptor beta chain appears in the sequencing data of a study of tumor-infiltrating lymphocytes in primary liver carcinoma. Study at large: Samples had roughly 3.65 to 8 million productive TCRbeta reads, comparable between tissue types.

Researchers generated TCR beta cDNA from 500 to 600 ng of total RNA, relying on a constant-region primer. Each TCR beta library was derived from three nested multiplex PCR rounds that employed slightly modified ARM-PCR. In the first two PCR rounds, TRBV1-TRBV30 forward primers were paired with a C-beta reverse primer, and each round lasted approximately 10 cycles. From the multiplex PCR reads, TCRdb called clonotypes with MiXCR, one entry per CDR3 protein. The repertoire holds under 200,000 distinct CDR3 sequences, 85% seen once, with 15% to 20% in the top ten. Co-extracted RNA and DNA came from 20-30 mg of unsorted bulk tissue. Donors underwent surgery for histopathologically diagnosed primary liver carcinoma. Five distinct regions per tumor were sampled. Study conclusions and caveats: Whereas tumor region pairs overlapped more, tumor-adjacent and tumor-blood pairs overlapped less.

Looked up from germline, CDR1 is SGHKS and CDR2 is YYEKEE (reference sequence). The V end was cut by 4 bases, the J end by 4 bases, with 17 bases between. CDR3 length: 15 amino acids. To note about this clonotype: Its specificity is not known.

The origin of this receptor is a man aged 35 to 55 with primary liver carcinoma and hepatitis B virus infection. Source material: tumor tissue from primary liver carcinoma. J is TRBJ1-2 and V is TRBV5-5; D not resolved. The CDR3 DNA reads as TGTGCCAGCAGCATCCGGCCTCGGAGGAGCTATGGCTACACCTTC. Residues: CASSIRPRRSYGYTF.